This TCR beta chain was sequenced for a study of tumor-infiltrating lymphocytes in primary liver carcinoma. Looking at the study overall: Yields of productive TCRbeta reads ranged from roughly 3.5 to 7.13 million per sample and were similar across tissue types.

Note on this clonotype: What it recognizes is unknown. One base away lies a much larger clone, so this may be a sequencing read error.

The input was about 490 ng total RNA; TCR beta cDNA was made from it with a constant-region primer. Libraries of TCR beta came from three nested multiplex PCR rounds with slightly modified ARM-PCR. Investigators reported that the first two PCR rounds, at 10 cycles each, used TRBV1-TRBV30 forward primers with a C-beta reverse primer. TCRdb reanalysed the multiplex PCR reads using MiXCR and keeps one entry per CDR3 protein. The data show approximately 110,000 distinct CDR3 sequences, with 60% to 70% seen just once and 9.3% held by the top ten. Study-wide results and limits: Tumor-adjacent and tumor-blood pairs showed less overlap than tumor region pairs.

Co-extracted RNA and DNA came from about 19-30 mg of unsorted bulk tissue. The germline V gene has CDR1 LGHNT and CDR2 FRNRAP. The CDR3 runs 16 residues. The specimen sequenced was liver tumor tissue from sampling region 1. Subset noted: tumor region T1, superior pole. The gene calls are TRBV12-5 and TRBJ2-1, with 7 bases fitting TRBD2. The clonotype was recovered from a woman aged 55-75 years with primary liver carcinoma and hepatitis B virus infection. The CDR3 is CTSGLNGWEGLNEQFF. CDR3 bases: TGTACTAGTGGTTTGAACGGATGGGAGGGCCTGAATGAGCAGTTCTTC. The whole variable domain, remainder taken from reference TRBV12-5 and TRBJ2-1, is DARVTQTPRHKVTEMGQEVTMRCQPILGHNTVFWYRQTMMQGLELLAYFRNRAPLDDSGMPKDRFSAEMPDATLATLKIQPSEPRDSAVYFCTSGLNGWEGLNEQFFGPGTRLTVL.